These 19 T cell receptor beta chains share one sample of origin, sequenced in a study of CD8+ T cells in alopecia areata. RNA extraction was followed by reverse transcription into cDNA, which acted as the sequencing template. Using immunoSEQ multiplex PCR, the repertoire was profiled, and TCRdb retains in-frame clones only, with some absent. There are 150,000 to 200,000 clones in the sample; over 45% occur only once, and 5.5% to 6% lies in the top ten. Treatment of the sample: oral pan-JAK inhibitor, 5-10 mg twice daily. The sequencing here drew on CD4+ T cells sorted from blood, taken at week 24, from a patient treated with tofacitinib. Receptors originate from a human donor with alopecia areata.

A remark on this clone: Distinct nucleotide sequences in the sample also encode this CDR3. CDR3 region: CASSPPGRETQYF. The CDR3, as DNA: TGTGCCAGCTCACCGCCCGGGCGGGAGACCCAGTACTTC. The chain combines TRBV18 with TRBJ2-5; D ambiguous. There are 13 residues in the CDR3. The V end was cut by 3 bases, the J end by 5 bases, with 10 bases between. CDR1 and CDR2 (germline): KGHSH, LQKENI.

V is TRBV5-1 and J is TRBJ2-5; D unresolved. V gave up 0 bases and J gave up 3 bases, with 6 bases separating them. This CDR3 contains 13 residues. Germline V gives CDR1 SGHRS, CDR2 YFSETQ. In DNA, the CDR3 is TGCGCCAGCAGCTTGGCCAGGAAAGAGACCCAGTACTTC. It codes for CASSLARKETQYF.

This chain uses TRBV10-3 with TRBJ1-2; 8 bases fit TRBD1. The CDR3 runs 14 residues. The germline CDR1 and CDR2 sequences are ENHRY and SYGVKD. The ends lost 7 bases at V and 2 bases at J; junction bases unmatched: 6. The CDR3 DNA is TGTGCCATCACCGCGGGACAGGAGAACTATGGCTACACCTTC. Translated: CAITAGQENYGYTF.

The sample holds a few counts of this clone. The genes are TRBV4-1 and TRBJ2-3, with D unresolved. V lost 1 base, J lost 2 bases, and 13 bases lay in between. The CDR3 has 16 amino acids. Per germline, CDR1 MGHRA and CDR2 YSYEKL. CDR3: CASSQVNMGFTDTQYF. As DNA, the CDR3 is TGCGCCAGCAGCCAAGTTAACATGGGGTTCACAGATACGCAGTATTTT.

The chain has TRBV21-1 and TRBJ2-7; the table's D call TRBD2 went unverified against the DNA. TRBV21-1 is a pseudogene. The length of the CDR3 is 15 residues. The CDR3 DNA follows: TGTGCCAGCAGTAAAGAGGAGGACCGCTCCTACGAGCAGTACTTC. It specifies CASSKEEDRSYEQYF.

The genes are TRBV19 and TRBJ2-1, with 8 bases identical to TRBD2. J gave up 0 bases and V 7 bases, and 8 bases lay outside the gene matches. Per the germline V gene, CDR1 is LNHDA and CDR2 is SQIVND (reference sequence). CDR3 length: 16 residues. CDR3 sequence reads: CASMGLAGISYNEQFF. Here the CDR3 DNA reads TGTGCCAGTATGGGGCTAGCGGGTATCTCCTACAATGAGCAGTTCTTC.

This clone has only one observation. This chain uses TRBV10-3 with TRBJ2-3, with no clear D. Trimming took off 7 bases at V and 2 bases at J, with 10 bases between the two ends. This CDR3 region has 13 residues. Germline V gives CDR1 ENHRY, CDR2 SYGVKD. CDR3 residues: CAINNRATDTQYF. DNA of the CDR3: TGTGCCATCAATAATCGGGCCACAGATACGCAGTATTTT.

This chain joins TRBV11-2 and TRBJ2-5; TRBD2 aligns across 14 bases. The germline gives CDR1 SGHAT, CDR2 FQNNGV. Trimming took 3 bases from V and 1 from J; bases not matched to a gene: 4. CDR3 length: 17 residues. The CDR3 coding sequence is TGTGCCAGCAGCTTGATGACTAGCGGGGGGGCCCAAGAGACCCAGTACTTC. Translated, it gives CASSLMTSGGAQETQYF.

In its sample, this clone was seen a few times. The V and J genes are TRBV7-9 and TRBJ2-7, with D perhaps given as TRBD1 or TRBD2 (6 bases each). This CDR3 comprises 14 residues. Germline V lookup: CDR1 SEHNR, CDR2 FQNEAQ (reference sequence). V was clipped by 1 base and J by 5 bases, with 12 bases between them. The CDR3 DNA reads as TGTGCCAGCAGCTTAGGGGGGGCCGGTGACGAGCAGTACTTC. Translating gives CASSLGGAGDEQYF.

The V and J genes are TRBV5-4 and TRBJ2-7; TRBD2 might be the D (6 bases). V shed 4 bases and J shed 0 bases, with 14 bases lying between them. The CDR3 spans 15 residues. The germline V gene encodes CDR1 SGHNT and CDR2 YYREEE (reference sequence). CDR3 residues: CASSRGLDYSYEQYF. The CDR3 nucleotides read TGTGCCAGCAGCCGGGGACTTGACTACTCCTACGAGCAGTACTTC.

This clone was picked up a small number of times. The chain joins TRBV2 to TRBJ2-5, with D perhaps matching TRBD2 (6 bases). Trimming left V 11 bases short and J 2 bases short, with 21 bases between. The CDR3 is made up of 15 amino acids. Per the germline V gene, CDR1 is SNHLY and CDR2 is FYNNEI. CDR3 residues: CASAGTDGPQETQYF. As DNA, the CDR3 is TGTGCCTCAGCGGGCACAGACGGACCTCAAGAGACCCAGTACTTC.

The J gene is TRBJ2-5, the V gene TRBV29-1; the D gene could be TRBD1 or TRBD2 (5 bases each). Trimming removed 7 bases at V and 4 bases at J, with 13 bases between. This CDR3 has 12 amino acids. The germline gives CDR1 SQVTM, CDR2 ANQGSEA. The CDR3 sequence: CSDHDGAETQYF. CDR3 nucleotides: TGCAGCGACCACGACGGGGCAGAGACCCAGTACTTC.

The DNA of the CDR3 is TGCAGCGTTGGGGGACCGGCAGAGGGCTACACCTTC. Translation: CSVGGPAEGYTF. This chain joins TRBV29-1 and TRBJ1-2; weak D call: TRBD1 (5 bases). The CDR3 contains 12 residues. V was shortened by 4 bases and J by 8 bases, with 14 bases between the two germline ends. Germline lookup yields CDR1 SQVTM and CDR2 ANQGSEA. Full variable domain (remainder filled in from reference TRBV29-1 and TRBJ1-2): SAVISQKPSRDICQRGTSLTIQCQVDSQVTMMFWYRQQPGQSLTLIATANQGSEATYESGFVIDKFPISRPNLTFSTLTVSNMSPEDSSIYLCSVGGPAEGYTFGSGTRLTVV.

This clone has more than one count but fewer than ten. The chain uses TRBV28 and TRBJ2-5, with 12 nucleotides matching TRBD2. CDR1 and CDR2 from the germline V gene are MDHEN and SYDVKM. The V gene end was trimmed by 4 bases and the J gene end by 11 bases; junction bases not matched to a gene: 5. The CDR3 extends over 13 amino acids. In DNA, the CDR3 is TGTGCCAGCAGTTCCGGACTAGCGGGAACTCAGTACTTC. Translating it yields CASSSGLAGTQYF.

The V gene is TRBV18, the J gene TRBJ2-5; D is ambiguous. Per the germline V gene, CDR1 is KGHSH and CDR2 is LQKENI. The germline V and J ends were trimmed by 4 bases and 1 base, with 7 bases remaining between them. This CDR3 has 13 residues. CDR3 residues: CASSRKVQETQYF. The CDR3 bases are TGTGCCAGCTCACGAAAGGTCCAAGAGACCCAGTACTTC.

This clone turned up a few times. The CDR3 DNA sequence: TGCAGCGTGAGTGGGGGCGAGGAGGTGGCCAACGTCCTGACTTTC. Residues: CSVSGGEEVANVLTF. The chain links TRBV29-1 to TRBJ2-6, with D perhaps matching TRBD1 (6 bases). The length of the CDR3 is 15 residues. Germline V gene sequence: CDR1 SQVTM, CDR2 ANQGSEA. The V gene lost 6 bases and the J gene lost 6 bases, with 18 bases spanning the gap.

This clone has a handful of counts. The chain has TRBV18 and TRBJ1-2, with D unresolved. CDR1 KGHSH and CDR2 LQKENI come from the germline V gene. This CDR3 comprises 13 residues. V lost 3 bases and J 3 bases, leaving 8 bases between the germline ends. CDR3 bases: TGTGCCAGCTCACCGGGGAGAGACTATGGCTACACCTTC. It codes for CASSPGRDYGYTF.

V gene TRBV5-6 combines with J gene TRBJ1-1, with D unclear. The CDR3 is 14 residues long. Trimming stripped 2 bases from V and 1 base from J, with 9 bases between. The germline gives CDR1 SGHDT, CDR2 YYEEEE. CDR3 nucleotides: TGTGCCAGCAGCTTACTTCTTGGGAACACTGAAGCTTTCTTT. Protein product: CASSLLLGNTEAFF.

This chain uses TRBV18 with TRBJ2-5, with D maybe TRBD1 (5 bases). V dropped 1 base and J dropped 5 bases, with 14 bases sitting between them. Germline V gene data show CDR1 as KGHSH and CDR2 as LQKENI. This CDR3 comprises 15 residues. CDR3 in DNA: TGTGCCAGCTCACCACGGATTGAAGGGGATGAGACCCAGTACTTC. Translated, it gives CASSPRIEGDETQYF.